The 29 T cell receptor beta chains presented below share a single source sample, sequenced in a study of blood T cell repertoires in COVID-19. Method: immunoSEQ multiplex PCR; TCRdb's copy keeps in-frame clones and lacks some. The sample consists of approximately 250,000 clones, around nine tenths of them appearing once. Sequencing was carried out using peripheral blood. These receptors originate from a man aged 40-50 years with active or convalescent COVID-19.

This chain connects TRBV2 to TRBJ2-6, with 11 bases matching TRBD1. Germline V CDR1 and CDR2: SNHLY, FYNNEI. CDR3 length: 18 amino acids. After removal of 7 bases from V and 3 bases from J, the junction contained 11 bases not matched to a gene. CDR3 bases: TGTGCCAGCAATCCCGGGACAGGGGGAATAAATGGGGCCAACGTCCTGACTTTC. Protein: CASNPGTGGINGANVLTF. Full variable domain (rest looked up from reference TRBV2 and TRBJ2-6): EPEVTQTPSHQVTQMGQEVILRCVPISNHLYFYWYRQILGQKVEFLVSFYNNEISEKSEIFDDQFSVERPDGSNFTLKIRSTKLEDSAMYFCASNPGTGGINGANVLTFGAGSRLTVL.

V and J are TRBV19 and TRBJ2-7; TRBD1 aligns across 9 bases. Germline CDR1 LNHDA, CDR2 SQIVND (reference sequence). This CDR3 spans 15 amino acids. V was pared by 6 bases and J by 2 bases, with 8 bases of the junction left unmatched. The CDR3 sequence: CASRKEGTGTYEQYF. In nucleotides, the CDR3 is TGTGCCAGTAGAAAGGAGGGGACAGGGACCTACGAGCAGTACTTC.

The chain couples TRBV12-3 or TRBV12-4 to TRBJ2-4, with TRBD2 matching 8 bases. This CDR3 comprises 12 residues. The trim removed 6 bases at V and 10 bases at J, leaving 5 bases unmatched. CDR3 amino acids: CASRGGGYIQYF. The CDR3 nucleotides are TGTGCCAGCAGGGGCGGGGGGTATATTCAGTACTTC.

J is TRBJ2-5 and V is TRBV28; 8 nucleotides line up with TRBD1. Germline loops: CDR1 MDHEN, CDR2 SYDVKM. The CDR3 loop spans 13 amino acids. V shed 7 bases, J shed 4 bases, and the junction held 5 bases outside the gene matches. Written as DNA, the CDR3 is TGTGCCAGCACCCCAGGGGGCGCAGAGACCCAGTACTTC. Encoded protein: CASTPGGAETQYF.

The chain has TRBV19 and TRBJ2-1, with 11 bases that match TRBD2. CDR1 and CDR2 from the germline V gene are LNHDA and SQIVND (reference sequence). J was trimmed by 6 bases and V by 9 bases; bases with no gene match: 13. The CDR3 extends over 16 amino acids. The CDR3 sequence: CASRGVGLAGFNEQFF. DNA of the CDR3: TGTGCCAGCAGGGGGGTAGGACTAGCGGGTTTCAATGAGCAGTTCTTC.

The sample holds one count of this clone. The chain recombines TRBV3-1 (or the pseudogene TRBV3-2) with TRBJ1-1, with D perhaps TRBD1 (5 bases). Trimming stripped 4 bases from V and 5 bases from J, with 17 bases between. Per the germline V gene, CDR1 is LGHDT and CDR2 is YNNKEL (reference sequence). The CDR3 length is 15 residues. This CDR3 is CASSPFGGEGTEAFF. CDR3 nucleotide sequence: TGTGCCAGCAGCCCTTTCGGGGGAGAGGGGACTGAAGCTTTCTTT.

The J gene is TRBJ2-2, the V gene TRBV30; D might be TRBD1 (6 bases). The V end was cut by 3 bases, the J end by 4 bases, with 9 bases between. Germline CDR1 GTSNPN, CDR2 SVGIG (reference sequence). The CDR3 totals 13 residues. CDR3 amino acids: CAWSGQITGELFF. CDR3 sequence (DNA): TGTGCCTGGAGCGGACAGATCACCGGGGAGCTGTTTTTT. Based on the CDR3 plus reference TRBV30 and TRBJ2-2, the full variable domain is SQTIHQWPATLVQPVGSPLSLECTVEGTSNPNLYWYRQAAGRGLQLLFYSVGIGQISSEVPQNLSASRPQDRQFILSSKKLLLSDSGFYLCAWSGQITGELFFGEGSRLTVL.

The chain couples TRBV6-5 to TRBJ2-1; 12 positions match TRBD2. The CDR3 has 15 residues. Germline V gene sequence: CDR1 MNHEY, CDR2 SVGAGI. Germline trimming cut 5 bases from V and 9 bases from J; bases unmatched to any gene: 8. CDR3 DNA sequence: TGTGCCAGCAGTAGAACTAGCGGGGGGTGGATTGAGCAGTTCTTC. Translated: CASSRTSGGWIEQFF.

The chain links TRBV18 to TRBJ2-4; TRBD2 matches at 7 bases. There are 18 residues in the CDR3. The germline gives CDR1 KGHSH, CDR2 LQKENI. V shed 3 bases, J shed 2 bases, and the junction held 13 bases outside the gene matches. The CDR3 protein is CASSPGIGGSGTKNIQYF. The CDR3 bases are TGTGCCAGCTCACCTGGGATCGGGGGGAGCGGGACCAAAAACATTCAGTACTTC. Combining the CDR3 with reference TRBV18 and TRBJ2-4 gives the whole variable domain NAGVMQNPRHLVRRRGQEARLRCSPMKGHSHVYWYRQLPEEGLKFMVYLQKENIIDESGMPKERFSAEFPKEGPSILRIQQVVRGDSAAYFCASSPGIGGSGTKNIQYFGAGTRLSVL.

The chain uses TRBV6-5 and TRBJ1-1; D might be TRBD1 (6 bases). The CDR3 sequence is 14 residues long. Germline values: CDR1 MNHEY, CDR2 SVGAGI. Between the trimmed V and J ends, which lost 6 bases and 4 bases, there was a span of 15 bases. For the CDR3, the DNA is TGTGCCAGCAGCCCGGGACAATTCTCCACTGAAGCTTTCTTT. It specifies CASSPGQFSTEAFF.

The chain links TRBV19 to TRBJ2-2; D gene uncertain. V lost 10 bases and J 8 bases, leaving 11 bases between the germline ends. CDR3 length: 11 residues. The V gene's germline CDR1 is LNHDA and CDR2 SQIVND (reference sequence). The CDR3 here is CAKFLLGELFF. The CDR3 DNA reads as TGTGCCAAATTCTTATTGGGGGAGCTGTTTTTT.

The chain recombines TRBV6-6 with TRBJ1-5, with TRBD1 matching 7 bases. The length of the CDR3 is 15 residues. J was trimmed by 0 bases and V by 6 bases; bases with no gene match: 5. CDR1 MNHNY and CDR2 SVGAGI come from the germline V gene (reference sequence). CDR3 DNA sequence: TGTGCCAGCAGCCAGGGACAGTATAGCAATCAGCCCCAGCATTTT. It is translated as CASSQGQYSNQPQHF.

The chain is built from TRBV30 and TRBJ1-5, with 7 bases lining up with TRBD1. Germline-derived CDR1 and CDR2 are GTSNPN and SVGIG (reference sequence). The CDR3 has 13 residues. Unmatched junction bases numbered 3, after V lost 6 bases and J lost 1 base. This CDR3 reads CACRGASNQPQHF. DNA for the CDR3: TGTGCCTGCAGGGGGGCGAGCAATCAGCCCCAGCATTTT.

The chain joins TRBV5-5 to TRBJ2-6; no firm D call. Germline CDR1 is SGHKS and CDR2 is YYEKEE (reference sequence). With 0 bases removed from V and 1 base from J, the gap between germline ends came to 5 bases. The CDR3 runs to 15 residues. The CDR3 protein is CASSLDSSGANVLTF. The CDR3, as DNA: TGTGCCAGCAGCTTGGATTCATCTGGGGCCAACGTCCTGACTTTC. The variable domain in full, with the rest retrieved from reference TRBV5-5 and TRBJ2-6, is DAGVTQSPTHLIKTRGQQVTLRCSPISGHKSVSWYQQVLGQGPQFIFQYYEKEERGRGNFPDRFSARQFPNYSSELNVNALLLGDSALYLCASSLDSSGANVLTFGAGSRLTVL.

V usage is TRBV14 and J usage is TRBJ1-2; 12 bases match TRBD1. The CDR3 contains 15 residues. Germline lookup yields CDR1 SGHDN and CDR2 FVKESK. J was trimmed by 8 bases and V by 2 bases; bases with no gene match: 6. CDR3 protein: CASSQRGQGARGYTF. The DNA for the CDR3 is TGTGCCAGCAGCCAAAGGGGACAGGGGGCGCGAGGCTACACCTTC.

This chain links TRBV24-1 with TRBJ2-7; 9 nucleotides align to TRBD1. CDR3 length: 15 amino acids. The J segment lost 5 bases and the V segment lost 3 bases, leaving 7 bases of the junction unmatched. From germline, CDR1 is KGHDR and CDR2 SFDVKD. The chain's CDR3 is CATSDPGQGNHEQYF. As DNA, the CDR3 is TGTGCCACCAGTGATCCTGGACAGGGGAACCACGAGCAGTACTTC.

V gene TRBV4-2 combines with J gene TRBJ1-6, with 7 bases that match TRBD1. CDR3 size: 14 residues. The germline V gene encodes CDR1 LGHNA and CDR2 YNFKEQ. V lost 4 bases, J lost 8 bases, and 5 bases stayed unmatched. CDR3 region: CASSLTGADSPLHF. CDR3 nucleotides: TGTGCCAGCAGCCTCACAGGGGCCGATTCACCCCTCCACTTT.

The J gene is TRBJ1-2, the V gene TRBV20-1; no reliable D call. Trimming took off 4 bases at V and 1 base at J, with 13 bases between the two ends. The CDR3 length is 14 residues. Per the germline V gene, CDR1 is DFQATT and CDR2 is SNEGSKA (reference sequence). The CDR3 spells CSAIEEGINYGYTF. CDR3 DNA: TGCAGTGCTATTGAGGAGGGAATTAACTATGGCTACACCTTC.

The rearrangement links TRBV19 to TRBJ1-3; no firm D call. The ends were cut back, 6 bases at V and 10 bases at J, with 16 bases in the middle. CDR1 and CDR2 from the germline V gene are LNHDA and SQIVND (reference sequence). The CDR3 consists of 13 residues. Here the CDR3 DNA reads TGTGCCAGTAGAACAGACCTCCTTCCGACCATATATTTT. Its protein is CASRTDLLPTIYF.

The chain uses TRBV6-5 and TRBJ2-5; D possibly corresponds to TRBD2 (6 bases). Per the germline V gene, CDR1 is MNHEY and CDR2 is SVGAGI. Trimming left V 7 bases short and J 5 bases short, with 17 bases between. The CDR3 length is 14 residues. The CDR3 protein is CASTLFPEGETQYF. CDR3 DNA sequence: TGTGCCAGCACGCTATTCCCGGAGGGGGAGACCCAGTACTTC.

The rearrangement uses TRBV30 and TRBJ1-5; possible D gene TRBD1, 5 bases. Trimming took 6 bases from V and 4 from J, leaving 10 bases between them. The CDR3 length is 12 residues. Germline V CDR1 and CDR2: GTSNPN, SVGIG (reference sequence). CDR3 loop: CACGDFNQPQHF. The CDR3 nucleotides are TGTGCCTGCGGGGACTTTAATCAGCCCCAGCATTTT. The full variable domain, in which reference TRBV30 and TRBJ1-5 provide the parts outside the CDR3, is SQTIHQWPATLVQPVGSPLSLECTVEGTSNPNLYWYRQAAGRGLQLLFYSVGIGQISSEVPQNLSASRPQDRQFILSSKKLLLSDSGFYLCACGDFNQPQHFGDGTRLSIL.

J is TRBJ1-2 and V is TRBV6-6, with TRBD1 as a possible D gene (5 bases). Germline V gene data show CDR1 as MNHNY and CDR2 as SVGAGI (reference sequence). The CDR3 sequence is 15 residues long. V was trimmed by 2 bases and J by 8 bases, leaving 18 bases between them. CDR3 protein: CASSYPLPRDEGYTF. CDR3 bases: TGTGCCAGCAGTTACCCCCTTCCCAGGGATGAAGGCTACACCTTC.

This rearrangement joins TRBV6-5 to TRBJ1-6; 7 bases fit TRBD1. The ends lost 0 bases at V and 8 bases at J; junction bases unmatched: 4. Germline V gene sequence: CDR1 MNHEY, CDR2 SVGAGI. The CDR3 is 15 amino acids. The DNA of the CDR3 is TGTGCCAGCAGTTACTCGAACAGGGGTGATTCACCCCTCCACTTT. Protein: CASSYSNRGDSPLHF.

The rearrangement joins TRBV10-3 to TRBJ2-4; D gene ambiguous. CDR1 is ENHRY, CDR2 SYGVKD, per germline. V dropped 0 bases and J dropped 15 bases, with 15 bases sitting between them. The CDR3 extends over 13 amino acids. The CDR3 reads CAISESRFGAPYF. The CDR3 region has the DNA TGTGCCATCAGTGAGTCCCGTTTTGGAGCCCCGTACTTC.

This clone came up once. V usage is TRBV10-1 and J usage is TRBJ2-7, with TRBD1 matching 7 bases. The V gene end was trimmed by 0 bases and the J gene end by 5 bases; junction bases not matched to a gene: 4. The CDR3 length is 14 residues. Germline CDR1 and CDR2: WNHNN and SYGVQD (reference sequence). In nucleotides, the CDR3 is TGCGCCAGCAGTGAGTCTACAGGGGCGGACGAGCAGTACTTC. This encodes CASSESTGADEQYF.

This clone has only one observation. This chain uses TRBV29-1 with TRBJ1-1, with 8 positions matching TRBD1. The CDR3 has 12 residues. The germline V gene encodes CDR1 SQVTM and CDR2 ANQGSEA. After removal of 6 bases from V and 1 base from J, the junction contained 1 base not matched to a gene. CDR3 region: CSVDRENTEAFF. DNA of the CDR3: TGCAGCGTGGACAGGGAGAACACTGAAGCTTTCTTT.

The chain links TRBV29-1 to TRBJ1-2; the D gene is possibly TRBD1 (5 bases). CDR3 length: 14 amino acids. V shed 3 bases and J shed 1 base, with 12 bases lying between them. CDR1 is SQVTM, CDR2 ANQGSEA, per germline. The CDR3 DNA reads as TGCAGCGTTGAGGGGGGAAACCTTAACTATGGCTACACCTTC. It is translated as CSVEGGNLNYGYTF.

The chain joins TRBV30 to TRBJ1-2; TRBD1 matches 8 bases. The V gene end was trimmed by 2 bases and the J gene end by 7 bases; junction bases not matched to a gene: 3. The CDR3 contains 12 residues. CDR1 and CDR2 from the germline V gene are GTSNPN and SVGIG (reference sequence). The CDR3 region has the DNA TGTGCCTGGAGTTCCAGGGGGCTTGGCTACACCTTC. Protein product: CAWSSRGLGYTF.

The chain couples TRBV4-1 to TRBJ2-7, with a weak D call TRBD2 (6 bases). There are 17 residues in the CDR3. Trimming took off 5 bases at V and 3 bases at J, with 23 bases between the two ends. Germline V gene lookup returns CDR1 MGHRA and CDR2 YSYEKL. CDR3 sequence (DNA): TGCGCCAGCAGCGATTCAAGTTGGTTGGGGGGAAGCTACGAGCAGTACTTC. Translation: CASSDSSWLGGSYEQYF.